The next 22 T cell receptor beta chains were all read from a single sample in a study of control samples from healthy donors and cancer patients. Produced via immunoSEQ multiplex PCR; TCRdb's table is partial and in-frame only. The data contain 150,000 to 200,000 clones, 91% of them singletons. Sequencing was carried out using blood. These receptors all come from a woman in her thirties or forties in good health.

J is TRBJ1-2 and V is TRBV9; D perhaps matches TRBD1 (5 bases). Deletions cut 4 bases from V and 2 bases from J, with 15 bases between. Germline V gene sequence: CDR1 SGDLS, CDR2 YYNGEE. The CDR3 consists of 15 residues. The CDR3 protein is CASSPHPGTNYGYTF. Here the CDR3 DNA reads TGTGCCAGCAGCCCCCACCCCGGGACGAACTATGGCTACACCTTC.

The CDR3, as DNA: TGTGCCAGCAGCTTAGGGATACGGGACTGGGACAATGAGCAGTTCTTC. It is translated as CASSLGIRDWDNEQFF. The rearrangement joins TRBV11-3 to TRBJ2-1; tentatively, D is TRBD2 (6 bases). The CDR3 loop spans 16 amino acids. V dropped 1 base and J dropped 5 bases, with 15 bases sitting between them. The germline CDR1 and CDR2 sequences are SGHNT and YENEEA.

This sequence joins TRBV10-3 and TRBJ2-1; the match to TRBD2 covers 8 bases. The CDR3 length is 11 residues. CDR1 and CDR2 from the germline V gene are ENHRY and SYGVKD. V was clipped by 8 bases and J by 7 bases; unmatched bases: 1. CDR3 loop: CAIGGGNEQFF. CDR3 nucleotides: TGTGCCATCGGCGGGGGGAATGAGCAGTTCTTC.

The CDR3 bases are TGTGCCAGCAGCTTACTGGGGTTCGGGACAGATACGCAGTATTTT. As protein: CASSLLGFGTDTQYF. The rearrangement links TRBV11-2 to TRBJ2-3, with unresolved D. The length of the CDR3 is 15 residues. Germline lookup yields CDR1 SGHAT and CDR2 FQNNGV. V lost 2 bases and J lost 3, with 12 bases in between.

The chain joins TRBV2 to TRBJ2-7; 8 bases align to TRBD1. This CDR3 has 13 amino acids. Germline CDR1 is SNHLY and CDR2 is FYNNEI. After removal of 5 bases from V and 4 bases from J, the junction contained 4 bases not matched to a gene. CDR3 sequence (DNA): TGTGCCAGCAGTTTGGGACAGGTTTACGAGCAGTACTTC. This gives the protein CASSLGQVYEQYF.

This chain joins TRBV5-1 and TRBJ2-5, with TRBD2 identical over 8 bases. The junction had 5 bases not matched to a gene; V was cut back by 0 bases and J by 1 base. This CDR3 comprises 16 residues. Germline values: CDR1 SGHRS, CDR2 YFSETQ. The CDR3 region is CASSLAPAGAQETQYF. In DNA, the CDR3 is TGCGCCAGCAGCTTGGCCCCAGCGGGGGCCCAAGAGACCCAGTACTTC.

The chain employs TRBV7-9 and TRBJ2-7; maybe TRBD1 (5 bases). Germline values: CDR1 SEHNR, CDR2 FQNEAQ (reference sequence). V was cut by 4 bases and J by 3 bases, with 7 bases left in between. The CDR3 length is 12 residues. CDR3 sequence: CASSSQGYEQYF. The CDR3 bases are TGTGCCAGCAGCTCCCAGGGCTACGAGCAGTACTTC. Filled out from reference TRBV7-9 and TRBJ2-7, the complete variable domain reads DTGVSQNPRHKITKRGQNVTFRCDPISEHNRLYWYRQTLGQGPEFLTYFQNEAQLEKSRLLSDRFSAERPKGSFSTLEIQRTEQGDSAMYLCASSSQGYEQYFGPGTRLTVT.

This chain's CDR3 is CASSEQLYGYTF. CDR3 DNA: TGTGCCAGCAGTGAACAGCTCTATGGCTACACCTTC. The chain carries TRBV2 and TRBJ1-2; D unresolved. The CDR3 loop spans 12 amino acids. Germline V lookup: CDR1 SNHLY, CDR2 FYNNEI. V dropped 2 bases and J dropped 4 bases, with 5 bases sitting between them.

The V call is TRBV18, the J call TRBJ1-6; no clear D. Trimming pared 2 bases from V and 0 bases from J, leaving 11 bases between. Germline V gene lookup returns CDR1 KGHSH and CDR2 LQKENI. The CDR3 has 17 residues. CDR3 in amino acids: CASSPMAPSSYNSPLHF. The DNA for the CDR3 is TGTGCCAGCTCACCAATGGCACCCAGCTCCTATAATTCACCCCTCCACTTT.

The V and J genes are TRBV18 and TRBJ2-7; possibly TRBD1 or TRBD2 for D (5 bases each). The CDR3 consists of 15 residues. Germline CDR1 KGHSH, CDR2 LQKENI. V shed 0 bases and J shed 2 bases, with 11 bases lying between them. DNA for the CDR3: TGTGCCAGCTCACCACCGGACGGGGCGACCTACGAGCAGTACTTC. Encoded protein: CASSPPDGATYEQYF.

This clone has more than one count but fewer than ten. The gene calls are TRBV18 and TRBJ2-7; D is tentatively TRBD1 or TRBD2 (6 bases each). The V end was cut by 3 bases, the J end by 12 bases, with 21 bases between. This CDR3 has 14 amino acids. Germline CDR1 reads KGHSH; CDR2 reads LQKENI. This chain's CDR3 is CASSPLLTGGDLYF. CDR3 coding DNA: TGTGCCAGCTCACCTCTTCTGACAGGAGGGGATCTGTACTTC.

This clone has a single count. The genes are TRBV27 and TRBJ1-2, with D possibly matching TRBD1 (5 bases). This CDR3 comprises 13 residues. The V end was cut by 8 bases, the J end by 4 bases, with 14 bases between. The germline gives CDR1 MNHEY, CDR2 SMNVEV (reference sequence). The CDR3 region has the DNA TGTGCCAGCGGGCGGGGACGGACCTATGGCTACACCTTC. Protein: CASGRGRTYGYTF.

V gene TRBV5-1 combines with J gene TRBJ2-6; weak D call: TRBD2 (5 bases). Trimming removed 4 bases at V and 1 base at J, with 15 bases between. Germline CDR1 SGHRS, CDR2 YFSETQ. The CDR3 runs to 17 residues. The CDR3 nucleotides are TGCGCCAGCAGCGCAGGACTTGAACCGTCTGGGGCCAACGTCCTGACTTTC. Protein sequence: CASSAGLEPSGANVLTF. Complete variable domain (other parts from reference TRBV5-1 and TRBJ2-6): KAGVTQTPRYLIKTRGQQVTLSCSPISGHRSVSWYQQTPGQGLQFLFEYFSETQRNKGNFPGRFSGRQFSNSRSEMNVSTLELGDSALYLCASSAGLEPSGANVLTFGAGSRLTVL.

This clone was seen just once. The V call is TRBV5-4, the J call TRBJ1-2, with TRBD1 as a possible D gene (5 bases). The CDR3 sequence is 13 residues long. With 7 bases removed from V and 8 bases from J, the gap between germline ends came to 18 bases. From germline, CDR1 is SGHNT and CDR2 YYREEE (reference sequence). CDR3 nucleotides: TGTGCCAGCCGCAGGGACTCCCTCTGGGGCTACACCTTC. Protein: CASRRDSLWGYTF.

V usage is TRBV4-1 and J usage is TRBJ2-4, with 12 bases lining up with TRBD2. There are 19 residues in the CDR3. Trimming at V came to 0 bases and at J to 8 bases, leaving 14 bases not matched to a gene. CDR1 and CDR2 (germline): MGHRA, YSYEKL. CDR3 in DNA: TGCGCCAGCAGCCAAGACGCGCCAACTAGCGGGGGGACAAACCACATTCAGTACTTC. Residues: CASSQDAPTSGGTNHIQYF.

This rearrangement joins TRBV10-3 to TRBJ2-3; D might be TRBD1 or TRBD2, each matching 5 bases. From germline, CDR1 is ENHRY and CDR2 SYGVKD. The CDR3 has 15 residues. Trimming took 11 bases from V and 5 from J, leaving 23 bases between them. In DNA form, the CDR3 reads TGTGCCGCCTCTCCCGGGACGGCACTTAAAGATACGCAGTATTTT. This encodes CAASPGTALKDTQYF.

The rearrangement joins TRBV6-4 to TRBJ2-7; tentatively, D is TRBD2 (7 bases). Between the trimmed V and J ends, which lost 5 bases and 2 bases, there was a span of 16 bases. The CDR3 is 15 amino acids. Germline V gene data show CDR1 as MRHNA and CDR2 as SNTAGT. CDR3 DNA: TGTGCCAGCAGTCCTTCGGCGGGGGCCACCTACGAGCAGTACTTC. Amino acid sequence: CASSPSAGATYEQYF.

A single count supports this clone. V and J are TRBV9 and TRBJ2-1, with 10 nucleotides matching TRBD2. Germline loops: CDR1 SGDLS, CDR2 YYNGEE. The CDR3 sequence is 13 residues long. Unmatched junction bases numbered 5, after V lost 4 bases and J lost 10 bases. The chain's CDR3 is CASSNRLAGEQFF. DNA for the CDR3: TGTGCCAGCAGCAACAGACTAGCGGGCGAGCAGTTCTTC.

About this clone itself: Additional DNA sequences in this sample encode the identical CDR3. The V and J genes are TRBV7-2 and TRBJ1-5, with D possibly TRBD1 on 6 matching bases. This CDR3 has 14 residues. The germline V gene has CDR1 SGHTA and CDR2 FQGNSA. Trimming removed 1 base from V and 7 bases from J, with 11 bases in between. This CDR3 is CASSLVKGGQPQHF. The CDR3 bases are TGTGCCAGCAGCTTAGTAAAGGGGGGCCAGCCCCAGCATTTT.

The V call is TRBV18, the J call TRBJ1-5, with D tentatively TRBD1 (5 bases). CDR3 length equals 15 residues. Trimming stripped 6 bases from V and 3 bases from J, with 15 bases between. From germline, CDR1 is KGHSH and CDR2 LQKENI. The chain's CDR3 is CASSTGTEDNQPQHF. CDR3 DNA: TGTGCCAGCTCCACCGGGACGGAGGACAATCAGCCCCAGCATTTT.

The CDR3, as DNA: TGTGCCAGCAGCTTACGGGACTCGAGCTCTGGAAACACCATATATTTT. Protein product: CASSLRDSSSGNTIYF. The rearrangement uses TRBV7-9 and TRBJ1-3; perhaps TRBD1 as D (5 bases). The CDR3 sequence is 16 residues long. The V gene's germline CDR1 is SEHNR and CDR2 FQNEAQ (reference sequence). The ends were cut back, 2 bases at V and 0 bases at J, with 11 bases in the middle.

This rearrangement joins TRBV11-3 to TRBJ2-1; perhaps D is TRBD1 or TRBD2 (5 bases each). The germline V gene encodes CDR1 SGHNT and CDR2 YENEEA. The CDR3 is made up of 14 amino acids. V was clipped by 7 bases and J by 0 bases, with 10 bases between them. DNA of the CDR3: TGTGCCAGCACCTGGGACCGCTCCTACAATGAGCAGTTCTTC. Translated: CASTWDRSYNEQFF.